The rows below give T cell receptor beta chains drawn from one sample of a study of neurological immune-mediated disorders. TCRdb passed the 5' RACE reads through MiXCR, listing each CDR3 protein once. The sample carries 15,000 or so distinct CDR3 sequences, about 15% recorded once. Sequencing was performed on PBMCs. The receptors were gathered from a man in his sixties with HTLV-1-associated myelopathy (HAM/TSP). Each CDR3 is given with its conserved first and last residue. Each record gives: CDR3 length, V gene, J gene, D gene, CDR3 protein. The D gene is left open where the match is weak.

13,TRBV12-3/TRBV12-4,TRBJ2-7,NA,CASSSRRATEQYF
17,TRBV27,TRBJ1-6,NA,CASSPSGSGSYNSPLHF
13,TRBV5-1,TRBJ1-2,NA,CASSLDGAGGYTF
15,TRBV7-6,TRBJ1-6,TRBD1,CASSRGQLYNSPLHF
14,TRBV20-1,TRBJ1-2,NA,CSARNPSALDGYTF
14,TRBV20-1,TRBJ2-7,TRBD2,CSARDGGYSYEQYF
14,TRBV20-1,TRBJ1-1,TRBD1,CSARLGQGNIGAFF
16,TRBV5-6,TRBJ2-1,NA,CASSPMRGVSYNEQFF
21,TRBV5-1,TRBJ1-4,NA,CASSFYICSARDPPGVEKLFF
15,TRBV4-3,TRBJ2-5,TRBD1,CASSQQAGGWETQYF
16,TRBV5-6,TRBJ2-2,NA,CASSLRVGANTGELFF
16,TRBV6-1,TRBJ1-2,NA,CASNSGRVRSNYGYTF
15,TRBV7-6,TRBJ2-7,TRBD2,CASSPLAGGPLEQYF
13,TRBV29-1,TRBJ2-2,NA,CSVRAGRSGELFF
16,TRBV4-1,TRBJ1-2,TRBD1,CASSQSGTGQNYGYTF
10,TRBV6-5,TRBJ1-2,NA,CATWGYGYTF
15,TRBV7-2,TRBJ2-1,TRBD2,CASSRTTSGYNEQFF
17,TRBV5-1,TRBJ2-1,NA,CASSLIPGVQTYNEQFF
14,TRBV25-1,TRBJ1-2,NA,CASSDGRGYDGYTF
14,TRBV20-1,TRBJ1-1,NA,CSARAAGAYTEAFF
15,TRBV7-8,TRBJ2-1,NA,CATSPPRRVGNEQFF
14,TRBV10-3,TRBJ2-7,TRBD1,CAITSDRGGNEQYF
16,TRBV5-1,TRBJ2-1,TRBD1,CASSFGQGTTYNEQFF
16,TRBV21-1,TRBJ1-5,NA,CASSNIWTADNQPQHF
15,TRBV5-1,TRBJ1-5,NA,CASSIEQGTDQPQHF
16,TRBV5-1,TRBJ2-1,TRBD2,CASSLVAGGPYNEQFF
11,TRBV12-3/TRBV12-4,TRBJ2-2,NA,CASSPPRELYF
14,TRBV5-1,TRBJ2-2,NA,CASSLGTNTGELFF
13,TRBV10-2,TRBJ2-5,TRBD2,CASLRGGQETQYF
16,TRBV4-3,TRBJ1-2,NA,CASSQDSGPTGYGYTF
11,TRBV20-1,TRBJ2-5,NA,CSAVDLETQYF
16,TRBV5-1,TRBJ2-3,TRBD2,CASSPDPGLAAGTQYF
15,TRBV12-3/TRBV12-4,TRBJ2-3,NA,CASRGYGGRTDTQYF
11,TRBV3-1,TRBJ2-3,NA,CASSLGDTQYF
13,TRBV6-5,TRBJ2-7,TRBD1,CASSYMTGNEQYF
16,TRBV7-7,TRBJ2-7,TRBD2,CASSPGLASGGYEQYF
13,TRBV5-1,TRBJ2-1,NA,CASSLDPSDAQFF
13,TRBV6-1,TRBJ2-3,NA,CASNTKGTDTQYF
12,TRBV5-1,TRBJ1-6,NA,CASSSDNTPLHF
15,TRBV6-5,TRBJ2-7,NA,CASIPGAGWDDEQYF
15,TRBV12-3/TRBV12-4,TRBJ1-2,TRBD1,CASTNPGTGHYGYTF
15,TRBV5-1,TRBJ1-3,TRBD1,CASSSLQGTGNTIYF